This T cell receptor beta chain appears in the sequencing data of a study of T cell changes during pregnancy in multiple sclerosis. The repertoire was sequenced with immunoSEQ multiplex PCR; TCRdb's copy has only in-frame clones and lacks some. Of approximately 33,000 clones in the sample, 90% to 95% were seen once. Per the germline V gene, CDR1 is SEHNR and CDR2 is FQNEAQ (reference sequence). The germline V and J ends were trimmed by 2 bases and 2 bases, with 9 bases remaining between them. The CDR3 spans 14 residues. The receptor comes from a female donor with multiple sclerosis, enrolled in a pregnancy study. V and J are TRBV7-9 and TRBJ1-2; D is perhaps TRBD1 (6 bases). The sequencing used CD4+ T cells from peripheral blood mononuclear cells, collected after pregnancy. The CDR3 sequence: CASSLKGGNYGYTF. CDR3 nucleotide sequence: TGTGCCAGCAGCTTAAAAGGGGGAAACTATGGCTACACCTTC.